This T cell receptor beta chain was sequenced in a study of tumor-infiltrating lymphocytes in primary liver carcinoma. Whole-study context: The study included patients who were men and women aged 30 to 69 years. The neoplasms were of stage T1-T3 N0M0, with dimensions of roughly 4.2 to 10 cm across.

This CDR3 has 18 residues. CDR1 and CDR2 from the germline V gene are LGHNA and YNFKEQ. A primer matching the constant region was used to make TCR beta cDNA from approximately 0.45 ug of total RNA. Generation of the TCR beta libraries relied on three nested multiplex PCR rounds using slightly modified ARM-PCR. A C-beta reverse primer and TRBV1-TRBV30 forward primers served in each of the first two PCR rounds, at 9 to 11 cycles apiece. MiXCR, applied by TCRdb to the multiplex PCR reads, yields one record per CDR3 protein. The table has fewer than 150,000 distinct CDR3 sequences, 50% to 65% seen once. Study observations and caveats: The proportion of top clones found throughout all five tumor regions was only about 8-25%. Tumor-blood pairs (like tumor-adjacent pairs) overlapped less than tumor region pairs did.

In its sample, this clonotype was seen many times. The antigen is unknown. Mismatch with germline at one junction end may stem from a read error. The source material, about 17-31 mg of unsorted bulk tissue, was used to co-extract RNA and DNA. V gene TRBV4-2 combines with J gene TRBJ2-1, with D possibly being TRBD1 or TRBD2 (6 bases each). The sample taken for sequencing was liver tumor tissue from sampling region 1. Documented subset: tumor region T1, superior pole. This receptor was identified in a woman aged 55-75 years with primary liver carcinoma and hepatitis B virus infection. Here the CDR3 reads CASSQGLELGGSCNEQFF. As DNA, the CDR3 is TGTGCCAGCAGCCAAGGATTGGAACTCGGGGGCTCCTGCAATGAGCAGTTCTTC.